The 12 T cell receptor beta chains given below trace back to one sample, sequenced in a study of control samples from healthy donors and cancer patients. The method was immunoSEQ multiplex PCR; TCRdb's version includes in-frame clones alone and lacks a portion of them. The table lists about 190,000 clones, 90% to 95% of them singletons. The sequenced sample was blood. These receptors all come from a man aged 25 to 40 in good health.

The CDR3 nucleotides are TGCGCCAGCACCGAGCGAGGGCCAGGGGCAGCTTTACGCTATGGCTACACCTTC. It yields the protein CASTERGPGAALRYGYTF. V and J are TRBV5-1 and TRBJ1-2; a possible D gene is TRBD1 (6 bases). V was clipped by 6 bases and J by 4 bases, with 28 bases between them. CDR1 SGHRS and CDR2 YFSETQ come from the germline V gene. The CDR3 contains 18 residues.

The chain couples TRBV10-3 to TRBJ1-6; D may be TRBD1 (6 bases). This CDR3 is built from 14 residues. Germline loops: CDR1 ENHRY, CDR2 SYGVKD. Trimming shortened V by 1 base and J by 8 bases, and 9 bases separated the two germline ends. The CDR3 DNA is TGTGCCATCAGTGAGTTATCAGGGGATTCACCCCTCCACTTT. Protein: CAISELSGDSPLHF.

The chain links TRBV19 to TRBJ2-1, with D perhaps matching TRBD2 (6 bases). V was shortened by 5 bases and J by 8 bases, with 19 bases between the two germline ends. Per the germline V gene, CDR1 is LNHDA and CDR2 is SQIVND (reference sequence). CDR3 length equals 15 residues. The CDR3 loop is CASSPQRGEAYEQFF. The CDR3 nucleotides are TGTGCCAGTAGTCCCCAGCGAGGGGAGGCCTATGAGCAGTTCTTC.

The chain combines TRBV6-5 with TRBJ1-6, with TRBD1 matching 7 bases. Trimming took 4 bases from V and 16 from J; bases not matched to a gene: 4. This CDR3 is built from 11 residues. CDR1 is MNHEY, CDR2 SVGAGI, per germline. CDR3 sequence (DNA): TGTGCCAGCAGTTGGACAGGTTCACTCCACTTT. Protein product: CASSWTGSLHF.

This chain links TRBV4-2 with TRBJ1-2; D ambiguous. Germline CDR1 and CDR2: LGHNA and YNFKEQ. The CDR3 runs to 14 residues. The germline V and J ends were trimmed by 0 bases and 8 bases, with 13 bases remaining between them. The CDR3 region is CASSQDGPSGGYTF. Written as DNA, the CDR3 is TGTGCCAGCAGCCAAGATGGGCCCTCGGGCGGCTACACCTTC.

The chain recombines TRBV16 with TRBJ1-2; TRBD1 might be the D (6 bases). This CDR3 region has 13 residues. Germline loops: CDR1 KGHSY, CDR2 FQNENV. V was clipped by 2 bases and J by 9 bases, with 13 bases between them. CDR3 residues: CASSQPTGTSYTF. In nucleotides, the CDR3 is TGTGCCAGCAGCCAACCGACAGGTACGAGCTACACCTTC. The variable domain in full, with the rest retrieved from reference TRBV16 and TRBJ1-2, is GEEVAQTPKHLVRGEGQKAKLYCAPIKGHSYVFWYQQVLKNEFKFLISFQNENVFDETGMPKERFSAKCLPNSPCSLEIQATKLEDSAVYFCASSQPTGTSYTFGSGTRLTVV.

The CDR3 loop is CASSAGMRGVPYNEQFF. CDR3 bases: TGTGCCAGCAGCGCTGGCATGCGGGGGGTACCCTACAATGAGCAGTTCTTC. The chain has TRBV5-6 and TRBJ2-1; 8 nucleotides match TRBD2. The ends lost 4 bases at V and 2 bases at J; junction bases unmatched: 11. CDR3 length equals 17 residues. The germline CDR1 and CDR2 sequences are SGHDT and YYEEEE. The variable domain in full, with the rest retrieved from reference TRBV5-6 and TRBJ2-1, is DAGVTQSPTHLIKTRGQQVTLRCSPKSGHDTVSWYQQALGQGPQFIFQYYEEEERQRGNFPDRFSGHQFPNYSSELNVNALLLGDSALYLCASSAGMRGVPYNEQFFGPGTRLTVL.

This clone was counted a single time. The chain joins TRBV4-1 to TRBJ2-3, with a weak D call TRBD2 (6 bases). Germline CDR1 is MGHRA and CDR2 is YSYEKL. Trimming shortened V by 4 bases and J by 2 bases, and 10 bases separated the two germline ends. The CDR3 sequence is 14 residues long. The CDR3 DNA reads as TGCGCCAGCAGCCGCGGGACGTCCACAGATACGCAGTATTTT. Translation gives CASSRGTSTDTQYF.

This rearrangement joins TRBV3-1 (or the pseudogene TRBV3-2) to TRBJ2-1; 14 bases match TRBD2. V trimming: 5 bases; J trimming: 0 bases; junction bases outside the gene matches: 9. Per germline, CDR1 LGHDT and CDR2 YNNKEL (reference sequence). CDR3 length: 19 amino acids. CDR3 loop: CASSTRTSGGSPSYNEQFF. CDR3 DNA sequence: TGTGCCAGCAGCACCCGGACTAGCGGGGGGTCACCCTCCTACAATGAGCAGTTCTTC.

The rearrangement joins TRBV29-1 to TRBJ1-2, with 8 bases identical to TRBD1. After removal of 2 bases from V and 8 bases from J, the junction contained 13 bases not matched to a gene. This CDR3 has 15 amino acids. The V gene's germline CDR1 is SQVTM and CDR2 ANQGSEA. CDR3 DNA sequence: TGCAGCGTTGAAACCCCAACAGGGGGGTCGGGCGGCTACACCTTC. This sequence encodes CSVETPTGGSGGYTF.

The gene calls are TRBV24-1 and TRBJ2-3, with 8 bases fitting TRBD2. J gave up 6 bases and V 4 bases, and 20 bases lay outside the gene matches. The CDR3 spans 19 residues. CDR1 and CDR2 from the germline V gene are KGHDR and SFDVKD. CDR3 coding DNA: TGTGCCACCAGTGACTTATTCCTCACAACCGGGACTAGGAGCGATACGCAGTATTTT. Translating it yields CATSDLFLTTGTRSDTQYF.

The CDR3 DNA sequence: TGTGCCATCAGCTCTAAATCTGGCACTGAAGCTTTCTTT. Translating gives CAISSKSGTEAFF. V usage is TRBV10-3 and J usage is TRBJ1-1; D is unclear. Trimming shortened V by 6 bases and J by 4 bases, and 12 bases separated the two germline ends. Per germline, CDR1 ENHRY and CDR2 SYGVKD. The CDR3 spans 13 residues.